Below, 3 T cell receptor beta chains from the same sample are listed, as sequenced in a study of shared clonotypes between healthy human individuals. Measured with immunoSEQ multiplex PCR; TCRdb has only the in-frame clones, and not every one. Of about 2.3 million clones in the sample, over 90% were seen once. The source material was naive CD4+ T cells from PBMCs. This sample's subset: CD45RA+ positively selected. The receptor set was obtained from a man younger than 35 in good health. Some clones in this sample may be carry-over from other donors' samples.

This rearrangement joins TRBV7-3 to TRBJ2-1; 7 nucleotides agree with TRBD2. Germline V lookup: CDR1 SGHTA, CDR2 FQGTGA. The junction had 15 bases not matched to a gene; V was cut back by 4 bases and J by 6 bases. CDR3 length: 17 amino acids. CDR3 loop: CASSSFPIPLAANEQFF. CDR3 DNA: TGTGCCAGCAGCTCGTTCCCAATCCCTCTAGCGGCCAATGAGCAGTTCTTC.

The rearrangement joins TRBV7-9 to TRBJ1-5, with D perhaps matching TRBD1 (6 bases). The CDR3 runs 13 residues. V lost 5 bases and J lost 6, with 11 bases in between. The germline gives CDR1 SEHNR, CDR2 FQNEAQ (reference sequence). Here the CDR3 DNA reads TGTGCCAGCAGCCCAGAGACAGGTCAGCCCCAGCATTTT. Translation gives CASSPETGQPQHF.

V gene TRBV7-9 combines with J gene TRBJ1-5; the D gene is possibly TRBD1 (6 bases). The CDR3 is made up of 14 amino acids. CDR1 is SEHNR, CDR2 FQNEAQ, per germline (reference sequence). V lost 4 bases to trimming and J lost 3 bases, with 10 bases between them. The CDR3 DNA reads TGTGCCAGCAGCTCCGACAGGCCCAATCAGCCCCAGCATTTT. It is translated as CASSSDRPNQPQHF.